This paragraph covers one TCR beta chain sequence. This CDR3 is built from 16 residues. Germline assignment: CDR1 MNHEY and CDR2 SMNVEV (reference sequence). With 2 bases clipped from V and 4 bases from J, the junction kept 5 bases outside the gene matches. Sequencing used immunoSEQ multiplex PCR; TCRdb keeps in-frame clones, though not all of them. The sample has 99,000 or so clones; about four fifths are singletons. This specimen comes from a study of control samples from healthy donors and cancer patients. This chain uses TRBV27 with TRBJ1-5; 10 positions agree with TRBD1. The sample comprised blood. The receptor comes from a woman in her 50s in good health. The DNA of the CDR3 is TGTGCCAGCAGTTTAACCGGGACAGGGGATAATCAGCCCCAGCATTTT. Translation gives CASSLTGTGDNQPQHF.